These 15 T cell receptor beta chains came from one sample sequenced in a study of cytomegalovirus exposure and HLA in healthy donors. Sequencing used immunoSEQ multiplex PCR; TCRdb keeps in-frame clones, though not all of them. The data hold around 300,000 clones, with approximately 85% observed a single time. The specimen sequenced was PBMCs. The source of these receptors is a man aged 30 to 39 in good health and CMV-seronegative.

The chain has TRBV6-6 and TRBJ1-1; D is uncertain. The CDR3 sequence is 11 residues long. Deletions cut 5 bases from V and 11 bases from J, with 12 bases between. Germline lookup yields CDR1 MNHNY and CDR2 SVGAGI (reference sequence). Here the CDR3 DNA reads TGTGCCAGCAGTGGTTCCCTCCGGGCTTTCTTT. It codes for CASSGSLRAFF.

The chain combines TRBV15 with TRBJ1-3, with D possibly matching TRBD1 (6 bases). V was cut by 3 bases and J by 1 base, with 10 bases left in between. Germline V gene lookup returns CDR1 LNHNV and CDR2 YYDKDF (reference sequence). This CDR3 comprises 15 residues. This chain's CDR3 is CATSSSTGSGNTIYF. The CDR3 nucleotides read TGTGCCACCAGCAGTTCGACAGGATCTGGAAACACCATATATTTT.

The V call is TRBV6-5, the J call TRBJ2-3; the D gene is possibly TRBD2 (5 bases). The CDR3 runs to 12 residues. V was pared by 2 bases and J by 9 bases, with 9 bases between. Germline V gene lookup returns CDR1 MNHEY and CDR2 SVGAGI. The CDR3 DNA is TGTGCCAGCAGTTACGGGAGAAGGACGCAGTATTTT. Translation gives CASSYGRRTQYF.

The CDR3 DNA reads TGTGCCAGCAGTGCTAGACTAGCGGGGGGGAGGGATACGCAGTATTTT. It encodes CASSARLAGGRDTQYF. The rearrangement joins TRBV27 to TRBJ2-3; 14 positions agree with TRBD2. The V and J ends lost 5 bases and 6 bases, in that order; junction bases with no gene match: 7. CDR3 length: 16 residues. CDR1 is MNHEY and CDR2 is SMNVEV in the germline V gene (reference sequence).

The rearrangement joins TRBV7-6 to TRBJ2-3; TRBD1 agrees at 10 bases. Germline V CDR1 and CDR2: SGHVS, FNYEAQ. This CDR3 has 17 amino acids. After removal of 1 base from V and 0 bases from J, the junction contained 4 bases not matched to a gene. The CDR3 sequence: CASSLGQGASSTDTQYF. The CDR3 DNA is TGTGCCAGCAGCTTAGGACAGGGGGCTTCTAGCACAGATACGCAGTATTTT.

The chain links TRBV10-3 to TRBJ2-7; 7 nucleotides match TRBD1. V lost 2 bases to trimming and J lost 3 bases; unmatched junction nucleotides: 4. This CDR3 is built from 14 residues. CDR1 and CDR2 (germline): ENHRY, SYGVKD. CDR3 region: CAISEKAGGYEQYF. CDR3 sequence (DNA): TGTGCCATCAGTGAGAAGGCAGGGGGCTACGAGCAGTACTTC.

CDR3 sequence (DNA): TGTGCCTGGACCGGGTCGGGGAATGAGCAGTTCTTC. It encodes CAWTGSGNEQFF. The chain employs TRBV30 and TRBJ2-1, with a tentative D call TRBD2 (5 bases). From germline, CDR1 is GTSNPN and CDR2 SVGIG (reference sequence). Trimming pared 4 bases from V and 7 bases from J, leaving 11 bases between. The CDR3 totals 12 residues. Complete variable domain (other parts from reference TRBV30 and TRBJ2-1): SQTIHQWPATLVQPVGSPLSLECTVEGTSNPNLYWYRQAAGRGLQLLFYSVGIGQISSEVPQNLSASRPQDRQFILSSKKLLLSDSGFYLCAWTGSGNEQFFGPGTRLTVL.

V usage is TRBV4-1 and J usage is TRBJ1-5, with D possibly matching TRBD1 (6 bases). Trimming left V 6 bases short and J 2 bases short, with 14 bases between. Germline V gene data show CDR1 as MGHRA and CDR2 as YSYEKL. The CDR3 runs to 15 residues. The CDR3 loop is CASRGAQGGNQPQHF. The DNA of the CDR3 is TGCGCCAGCAGGGGGGCACAGGGTGGCAATCAGCCCCAGCATTTT.

The CDR3 region is CSVEAPDREGEKLFF. The CDR3 nucleotides read TGCAGCGTTGAAGCGCCGGACAGAGAGGGTGAAAAACTGTTTTTT. The chain links TRBV29-1 to TRBJ1-4; D might be TRBD1 (6 bases). Trimming pared 1 base from V and 7 bases from J, leaving 16 bases between. Germline assignment: CDR1 SQVTM and CDR2 ANQGSEA. The CDR3 totals 15 residues. Full variable domain (outside the CDR3, taken from reference TRBV29-1 and TRBJ1-4): SAVISQKPSRDICQRGTSLTIQCQVDSQVTMMFWYRQQPGQSLTLIATANQGSEATYESGFVIDKFPISRPNLTFSTLTVSNMSPEDSSIYLCSVEAPDREGEKLFFGSGTQLSVL.

V and J are TRBV7-8 and TRBJ1-1, with D maybe TRBD1 (5 bases). Germline CDR1 SGHVS, CDR2 FQNEAQ. There are 11 residues in the CDR3. V was trimmed by 5 bases and J by 7 bases, leaving 8 bases between them. CDR3 in DNA: TGTGCCAGCAGCGGTGACAGTGAAGCTTTCTTT. Translated: CASSGDSEAFF.

The chain joins TRBV4-2 to TRBJ1-1; 7 bases agree with TRBD1. With 3 bases clipped from V and 0 bases from J, the junction kept 1 base outside the gene matches. The CDR3 consists of 14 residues. Germline assignment: CDR1 LGHNA and CDR2 YNFKEQ. The CDR3 sequence: CASSHGQVNTEAFF. Here the CDR3 DNA reads TGTGCCAGCAGCCACGGACAGGTGAACACTGAAGCTTTCTTT.

This clone has a single count. This chain uses TRBV10-1 with TRBJ2-1; TRBD1 matches at 8 bases. V shed 1 base and J 7 bases; nucleotides not matched to a gene: 3. CDR3 length: 14 residues. Germline values: CDR1 WNHNN, CDR2 SYGVQD (reference sequence). The CDR3 protein is CASSELDRENEQFF. The CDR3 bases are TGCGCCAGCAGTGAGTTGGACAGGGAAAATGAGCAGTTCTTC.

The chain joins TRBV21-1 to TRBJ2-1; the table's D gene call, TRBD1, was not cross checked with the DNA. TRBV21-1 corresponds to a pseudogene. This CDR3 is 16 amino acids long. In nucleotides, the CDR3 is TGTGCCAGCAGCAAAGCGCTACAGGACCCCTACAATGAGCAGTTCTTC. Its protein is CASSKALQDPYNEQFF.

The chain joins TRBV5-1 to TRBJ2-5; 7 nucleotides match TRBD1. V shed 4 bases, J shed 0 bases, and the junction held 3 bases outside the gene matches. Germline V lookup: CDR1 SGHRS, CDR2 YFSETQ. The CDR3 totals 14 residues. The CDR3 reads CASSTGQYQETQYF. CDR3 nucleotides: TGCGCCAGCAGCACGGGACAGTACCAAGAGACCCAGTACTTC.

The chain links TRBV6-6 to TRBJ1-2; perhaps TRBD1 as D (5 bases). Trimming left V 5 bases short and J 7 bases short, with 17 bases between. CDR1 and CDR2 (germline): MNHNY, SVGAGI (reference sequence). CDR3 size: 14 residues. CDR3 protein: CASSPVGRGRGYTF. DNA for the CDR3: TGTGCCAGCAGTCCAGTCGGGAGGGGCCGTGGCTACACCTTC.